This TCR beta chain was sequenced for a study of blood T cell repertoires in COVID-19. Background on the study: Italy, Spain and the United States were the sources of the convalescent and acute COVID-19 samples. In each case, the material was cDNA or gDNA derived from T cells, B-cell-depleted T cells, or PBMCs.

Methods used by the authors: Estimation of nucleated cell counts was performed using reference gene primer amplification. Data came from immunoSEQ multiplex PCR; TCRdb stores just in-frame clones and leaves some out. V, J and clone size are those of that table, while D and trimming were read from the DNA. The profile shows hundreds of thousands of clones, approximately 89% of them singletons. The TCR sequence derives from a woman in her sixties with acute or convalescent COVID-19. Sequencing was done on a sample of peripheral blood.

As DNA, the CDR3 is TGTGCCACCAGCCCCCGAGGGGGCAACTATGGCTACACCTTC. Translation: CATSPRGGNYGYTF. J is TRBJ1-2 and V is TRBV15; 7 nucleotides align to TRBD1. V was pared by 5 bases and J by 2 bases, with 5 bases of the junction left unmatched. The CDR3 runs 14 residues. Germline CDR1 and CDR2: LNHNV and YYDKDF (reference sequence).